These 18 T cell receptor beta chains share one sample of origin, sequenced in a study of blood T cell repertoires in COVID-19. Profiling relied on immunoSEQ multiplex PCR, and the TCRdb table lists in-frame clones only, not all of them. This table holds 84,000 or so clones, around 82% found once. The sample consisted of peripheral blood. The receptors were gathered from an elderly woman with acute or convalescent COVID-19.

This chain uses TRBV24-1 with TRBJ1-5; perhaps TRBD1 as D (5 bases). The germline CDR1 and CDR2 sequences are KGHDR and SFDVKD. The CDR3 is 17 residues long. Trimming left V 2 bases short and J 0 bases short, with 13 bases between. The CDR3 DNA reads as TGTGCCACCAGTGATTCAGTAGGAGGGGTTAGCAATCAGCCCCAGCATTTT. Translated, it gives CATSDSVGGVSNQPQHF.

The chain links TRBV5-5 to TRBJ1-2; 7 bases are a match to TRBD1. The germline V gene encodes CDR1 SGHKS and CDR2 YYEKEE (reference sequence). The CDR3 covers 15 residues. The J segment lost 8 bases and the V segment lost 4 bases, leaving 14 bases of the junction unmatched. CDR3 nucleotides: TGTGCCAGCAGCCCTCTAGGGACAGCCGGGATGGGCTACACCTTC. Protein product: CASSPLGTAGMGYTF.

This chain joins TRBV5-1 and TRBJ2-5, with TRBD1 matching 7 bases. This CDR3 spans 16 amino acids. The germline V gene encodes CDR1 SGHRS and CDR2 YFSETQ. The V segment lost 4 bases and the J segment 2 bases; nucleotides outside the gene matches: 11. The CDR3 region is CASSPEGAPGQETQYF. The CDR3 bases are TGCGCCAGCAGCCCCGAGGGGGCCCCGGGGCAAGAGACCCAGTACTTC.

The chain has TRBV3-1 (or the pseudogene TRBV3-2) and TRBJ1-1; D remains ambiguous. Germline-derived CDR1 and CDR2 are LGHDT and YNNKEL (reference sequence). This CDR3 region has 12 residues. Trimming took 1 base from V and 10 from J, leaving 10 bases between them. In DNA, the CDR3 is TGTGCCAGCAGCCAAGCCGGGGATCGAGCTTTCTTT. Translation: CASSQAGDRAFF.

The CDR3 DNA follows: TGTGCCAGCAGCGGACAGGGGTACCCTAGCGGGGGGGCATATACGCAGTATTTT. Translation: CASSGQGYPSGGAYTQYF. The rearrangement joins TRBV3-1 (or the pseudogene TRBV3-2) to TRBJ2-3, with 12 nucleotides matching TRBD2. With 5 bases clipped from V and 7 bases from J, the junction kept 16 bases outside the gene matches. Germline V CDR1 and CDR2: LGHDT, YNNKEL (reference sequence). The CDR3 runs to 18 residues.

V gene TRBV9 combines with J gene TRBJ2-3; 11 nucleotides agree with TRBD2. This CDR3 is built from 16 residues. CDR1 and CDR2 (germline): SGDLS, YYNGEE. The junction had 10 bases not matched to a gene; V was cut back by 4 bases and J by 6 bases. CDR3: CASSFRLAGTEDTQYF. The CDR3, as DNA: TGTGCCAGCAGCTTCCGACTAGCGGGGACAGAGGATACGCAGTATTTT.

This clone was observed a single time. The chain recombines TRBV28 with TRBJ2-1, with 9 bases lining up with TRBD2. This CDR3 is 17 amino acids long. The J segment lost 2 bases and the V segment lost 3 bases, leaving 8 bases of the junction unmatched. The germline gives CDR1 MDHEN, CDR2 SYDVKM. The CDR3, as DNA: TGTGCCAGCAGTTTGATCCTAGCGGGATCAGCCTACAATGAGCAGTTCTTC. It yields the protein CASSLILAGSAYNEQFF. The full variable domain, its missing parts supplied by reference TRBV28 and TRBJ2-1, is DVKVTQSSRYLVKRTGEKVFLECVQDMDHENMFWYRQDPGLGLRLIYFSYDVKMKEKGDIPEGYSVSREKKERFSLILESASTNQTSMYLCASSLILAGSAYNEQFFGPGTRLTVL.

The chain has TRBV9 and TRBJ2-7, with a tentative D call TRBD2 (5 bases). Germline V lookup: CDR1 SGDLS, CDR2 YYNGEE. Trimming cost V 0 bases and J 2 bases, with 9 bases left between them. The CDR3 contains 14 residues. CDR3 nucleotide sequence: TGTGCCAGCAGCGTAGGTTCGGGAACCTACGAGCAGTACTTC. This sequence encodes CASSVGSGTYEQYF.

The V gene is TRBV4-1, the J gene TRBJ1-2; TRBD1 matches at 7 bases. V lost 1 base to trimming and J lost 7 bases; unmatched junction nucleotides: 9. CDR3 length equals 15 residues. Germline V gene data show CDR1 as MGHRA and CDR2 as YSYEKL. CDR3 sequence (DNA): TGCGCCAGCAGCCAAGTAATCCCGGCAGGGGGTGGCTACACCTTC. As protein: CASSQVIPAGGGYTF.

The rearrangement links TRBV18 to TRBJ2-7; D is perhaps TRBD1 (5 bases). Per germline, CDR1 KGHSH and CDR2 LQKENI. V lost 6 bases to trimming and J lost 1 base, with 13 bases between them. The CDR3 contains 14 residues. This CDR3 is CASSPTEISYEQYF. CDR3 sequence (DNA): TGTGCCAGCTCGCCGACAGAAATATCCTACGAGCAGTACTTC.

V gene TRBV25-1 combines with J gene TRBJ1-4, with D possibly TRBD1 on 6 matching bases. Germline V gene sequence: CDR1 MGHDK, CDR2 SYGVNS. Trimming left V 5 bases short and J 4 bases short, with 14 bases between. The CDR3 has 15 amino acids. Written as DNA, the CDR3 is TGTGCCAGCAGTTTACAGGGCTCCCTTAATGAAAAACTGTTTTTT. Amino acids: CASSLQGSLNEKLFF.

The chain couples TRBV29-1 to TRBJ1-4; 8 positions agree with TRBD1. Germline CDR1 SQVTM, CDR2 ANQGSEA. This CDR3 spans 13 amino acids. Trimming took 5 bases from V and 6 from J; bases not matched to a gene: 5. CDR3 amino acids: CSVSGGGDEKLFF. CDR3 coding DNA: TGCAGCGTTTCAGGGGGCGGGGATGAAAAACTGTTTTTT.

The J gene is TRBJ1-4, the V gene TRBV27, with 7 bases that match TRBD1. Germline lookup yields CDR1 MNHEY and CDR2 SMNVEV (reference sequence). The J segment lost 7 bases and the V segment lost 8 bases, leaving 10 bases of the junction unmatched. This CDR3 has 14 residues. The CDR3 DNA follows: TGTGCCAGCGGAGACAGGGAAGTGGGTGAAAAACTGTTTTTT. Its translation is CASGDREVGEKLFF. The full variable domain, its missing parts supplied by reference TRBV27 and TRBJ1-4, is EAQVTQNPRYLITVTGKKLTVTCSQNMNHEYMSWYRQDPGLGLRQIYYSMNVEVTDKGDVPEGYKVSRKEKRNFPLILESPSPNQTSLYFCASGDREVGEKLFFGSGTQLSVL.

The chain has TRBV12-3 or TRBV12-4 and TRBJ2-2; 7 positions match TRBD1. V lost 6 bases and J lost 4; bases outside the gene matches: 2. The CDR3 is 13 residues long. The CDR3 DNA follows: TGTGCCAGCAGGGGACAGCTCACCGGGGAGCTGTTTTTT. Amino acids: CASRGQLTGELFF.

The chain couples TRBV4-1 to TRBJ2-3, with TRBD1 as a possible D gene (6 bases). CDR3 size: 18 residues. Germline V CDR1 and CDR2: MGHRA, YSYEKL. The ends were cut back, 0 bases at V and 1 base at J, with 17 bases in the middle. CDR3 loop: CASSQDLGGSRGTDTQYF. For the CDR3, the DNA is TGCGCCAGCAGCCAAGACCTAGGGGGTAGCCGTGGCACAGATACGCAGTATTTT.

The chain is built from TRBV2 and TRBJ1-5, with D possibly TRBD1 on 5 matching bases. The V end lost 7 bases, the J end lost 4 bases, and 14 bases lay between the germline ends. Germline-derived CDR1 and CDR2 are SNHLY and FYNNEI. This CDR3 is built from 14 residues. In DNA form, the CDR3 reads TGTGCCAGCACCTTGTCTCGGGGGAATCAGCCCCAGCATTTT. Its translation is CASTLSRGNQPQHF.

The rearrangement uses TRBV28 and TRBJ1-3, with TRBD1 identical over 8 bases. The V gene's germline CDR1 is MDHEN and CDR2 SYDVKM. J was trimmed by 4 bases and V by 10 bases; bases with no gene match: 3. The CDR3 runs to 12 residues. DNA of the CDR3: TGTGCCACAGGGACAGGAGGAAACACCATATATTTT. Residues: CATGTGGNTIYF.

This chain uses TRBV5-8 with TRBJ2-7, with 8 bases aligning to TRBD1. Germline loops: CDR1 SGHTS, CDR2 YDEGEE. V shed 4 bases and J 3 bases; nucleotides not matched to a gene: 12. The CDR3 extends over 16 amino acids. DNA of the CDR3: TGTGCCAGCAGCCCAACCGGGACAGGATCCTACTACGAGCAGTACTTC. Amino acids: CASSPTGTGSYYEQYF. The whole variable domain, filled in from reference TRBV5-8 and TRBJ2-7, reads EAGVTQSPTHLIKTRGQQATLRCSPISGHTSVYWYQQALGLGLQFLLWYDEGEERNRGNFPPRFSGRQFPNYSSELNVNALELEDSALYLCASSPTGTGSYYEQYFGPGTRLTVT.